This T cell receptor (beta chain) was captured by sequencing in a study of graft-versus-host responses after intestinal transplantation. Study-level information: Multivisceral, liver-intestinal, or isolated intestinal grafts went to recipients.

The method was immunoSEQ multiplex PCR; TCRdb's version includes in-frame clones alone and lacks a portion of them. The sample lists over 15,000 clones, about 89% occurring once. This clone was seen a few times. What it binds is unknown. Germline lookup yields CDR1 MNHNY and CDR2 SVGAGI (reference sequence). Trimming pared 6 bases from V and 5 bases from J, leaving 10 bases between. The CDR3 has 13 amino acids. Study-wide findings and caveats: Graft-donor T cell macrochimerism coincided with high graft-versus-host to host-versus-graft clonal ratios in allografts. Researchers found GvH clones in recipient marrow, and some showed up first in ileum or blood.

The sample in question was PBMCs, obtained about 240 days after intestinal transplant. V and J are TRBV6-6 and TRBJ1-4; no clear D. The clonotype was recovered from a human patient who received an intestinal transplant, so some T cells may come from the graft donor. The CDR3 bases are TGTGCCAGCAGAACCGGACTAAATGAAAAACTGTTTTTT. This sequence encodes CASRTGLNEKLFF.